This T cell receptor beta chain was captured by sequencing in a study of T cell repertoires in cytomegalovirus infection. Whole-study context: Selected CMV epitopes included recently identified HLA-C-restricted ones as well as well-studied HLA-B-restricted ones. Shared public TCR beta signatures pointed to both CMV infection and a matching HLA type.

Study results and limitations: There were HLA-C-restricted CMV-specific TCR beta clonotypes dominating the ex vivo response. Cumulated frequencies of public TCR beta families served to identify carriers of CMV plus the relevant HLA.

TCRdb reprocessed the reads with MiXCR, giving one entry per CDR3 protein. Here the sample spans approximately 730,000 distinct CDR3 sequences, just under 30% being singletons. Trimming removed 7 bases at V and 6 bases at J, with 10 bases between. This CDR3 is 12 amino acids long. A remark on this clonotype: The antigen is not known.

The TCR originated in a human donor in good health (CMV status not recorded). Some clones in this sample may be carry-over from other donors' samples. This chain uses TRBV12-3 or TRBV12-4 with TRBJ1-5; D gene uncertain. Sample: cultured CD8+ T cells from PBMCs, taken from culture after CMV antigen stimulation. The CDR3 DNA follows: TGTGCCAGCATGCACATGGGTCAGCCCCAGCATTTT. Encoded protein: CASMHMGQPQHF.